Each of the 20 T cell receptor beta chains below was sequenced from the same sample in a study of shared clonotypes between healthy human individuals. The naive CD8 subset, CD45RO-negative cells positively selected for CCR7, excluded terminally differentiated effector memory CD45RA+ cells. Clones were read by immunoSEQ multiplex PCR, and TCRdb kept only the in-frame ones, dropping some. The table records approximately 2,000,000 clones, 90% to 95% of them present only once. Sequencing was performed on naive CD8+ T cells from PBMCs. The receptors come from a man between 18 and 35 years old in good health. Some clones in this sample may be carry-over from other donors' samples.

The J gene is TRBJ2-3, the V gene TRBV4-3; 8 nucleotides match TRBD1. The CDR3 totals 17 residues. The J segment lost 2 bases and the V segment lost 2 bases, leaving 9 bases of the junction unmatched. The V gene's germline CDR1 is LGHNA and CDR2 YSLEER. CDR3 sequence: CASSQPGQGKSTDTQYF. CDR3 sequence (DNA): TGCGCCAGCAGCCAACCCGGACAGGGCAAATCCACAGATACGCAGTATTTT.

On this clone: Other DNA sequences from this sample encode an identical CDR3 as well. This rearrangement joins TRBV7-9 to TRBJ2-7, with a tentative D call TRBD2 (5 bases). The V gene's germline CDR1 is SEHNR and CDR2 FQNEAQ (reference sequence). This CDR3 has 12 residues. Trimming stripped 5 bases from V and 7 bases from J, with 12 bases between. For the CDR3, the DNA is TGTGCCAGCAGCCAGAGGGTTGGTGAGCAGTACTTC. Translated, it gives CASSQRVGEQYF.

The V and J genes are TRBV19 and TRBJ1-1; D is unclear. Germline CDR1 and CDR2: LNHDA and SQIVND (reference sequence). The CDR3 sequence is 14 residues long. V was clipped by 6 bases and J by 1 base, with 12 bases between them. This CDR3 reads CASRPAAGNTEAFF. The DNA of the CDR3 is TGTGCCAGTAGACCCGCCGCAGGGAACACTGAAGCTTTCTTT. The whole variable domain, remainder taken from reference TRBV19 and TRBJ1-1, is DGGITQSPKYLFRKEGQNVTLSCEQNLNHDAMYWYRQDPGQGLRLIYYSQIVNDFQKGDIAEGYSVSREKKESFPLTVTSAQKNPTAFYLCASRPAAGNTEAFFGQGTRLTVV.

V gene TRBV7-2 combines with J gene TRBJ1-4, with TRBD1 matching 9 bases. Trimming at V came to 3 bases and at J to 5 bases, leaving 4 bases not matched to a gene. There are 15 residues in the CDR3. Germline V gives CDR1 SGHTA, CDR2 FQGNSA. DNA for the CDR3: TGTGCCAGCAGCTTCCGGGACAGGGAGAATGAAAAACTGTTTTTT. It encodes CASSFRDRENEKLFF.

V gene TRBV9 combines with J gene TRBJ2-1; D remains unclear. The CDR3 is 12 residues long. Trimming took 0 bases from V and 10 from J, leaving 8 bases between them. Germline V gives CDR1 SGDLS, CDR2 YYNGEE. In nucleotides, the CDR3 is TGTGCCAGCAGCGTAGGGGTTCGGGAGCAGTTCTTC. It is translated as CASSVGVREQFF.

A single count supports this clone. The chain combines TRBV29-1 with TRBJ1-2; D unclear. CDR1 and CDR2 (germline): SQVTM, ANQGSEA. The CDR3 contains 13 residues. V lost 0 bases to trimming and J lost 3 bases, with 8 bases between them. DNA for the CDR3: TGCAGCGTTGAAGAGGGGTCAGACTATGGCTACACCTTC. Residues: CSVEEGSDYGYTF.

With regard to this clone: The same CDR3 can be traced to other DNA sequences in this sample. The J gene is TRBJ2-2, the V gene TRBV19; D ambiguous. The CDR3 runs to 12 residues. Germline CDR1 and CDR2: LNHDA and SQIVND (reference sequence). Trimming pared 5 bases from V and 4 bases from J, leaving 5 bases between. CDR3 sequence: CASSQGTGELFF. DNA for the CDR3: TGTGCCAGTAGTCAAGGCACCGGGGAGCTGTTTTTT. The full variable domain, its missing parts supplied by reference TRBV19 and TRBJ2-2, is DGGITQSPKYLFRKEGQNVTLSCEQNLNHDAMYWYRQDPGQGLRLIYYSQIVNDFQKGDIAEGYSVSREKKESFPLTVTSAQKNPTAFYLCASSQGTGELFFGEGSRLTVL.

The chain employs TRBV9 and TRBJ1-4; 7 nucleotides agree with TRBD1. The CDR3 covers 14 residues. Germline assignment: CDR1 SGDLS and CDR2 YYNGEE. With V trimmed by 3 bases and J by 8 bases, 7 bases remained unmatched. The CDR3 here is CASSAGDRLEKLFF. For the CDR3, the DNA is TGTGCCAGCAGCGCCGGGGACAGATTGGAAAAACTGTTTTTT.

This clone was observed once. V is TRBV5-1 and J is TRBJ1-4; D gene ambiguous. CDR3 length equals 17 residues. Per the germline V gene, CDR1 is SGHRS and CDR2 is YFSETQ. The V and J ends lost 4 bases and 6 bases respectively, with 22 bases between them. CDR3 sequence reads: CASSPLTVGRIYEKLFF. CDR3 coding DNA: TGCGCCAGCAGCCCTCTCACTGTGGGGAGGATATATGAAAAACTGTTTTTT. The whole variable domain, remainder taken from reference TRBV5-1 and TRBJ1-4, is KAGVTQTPRYLIKTRGQQVTLSCSPISGHRSVSWYQQTPGQGLQFLFEYFSETQRNKGNFPGRFSGRQFSNSRSEMNVSTLELGDSALYLCASSPLTVGRIYEKLFFGSGTQLSVL.

The chain has TRBV6-6 and TRBJ1-5; no clear D. The CDR3 sequence is 14 residues long. CDR1 and CDR2 (germline): MNHNY, SVGAGI (reference sequence). Trimming took 3 bases from V and 5 from J, leaving 11 bases between them. Written as DNA, the CDR3 is TGTGCCAGCAGTTATTCCGAGGGATATCAGCCCCAGCATTTT. Its protein is CASSYSEGYQPQHF.

The V and J genes are TRBV21-1 and TRBJ2-2; TRBD2 is the table's D call, not checked against the DNA. TRBV21-1 is termed a pseudogene. The CDR3 spans 19 residues. The CDR3 DNA sequence: TGTGCCAGCAGCAGGTCAAAGCTAGCCCTCCTCCCGAACACCGGGGAGCTGTTTTTT. It specifies CASSRSKLALLPNTGELFF.

The J gene is TRBJ1-4, the V gene TRBV7-2, with D maybe TRBD1 (5 bases). Germline CDR1 is SGHTA and CDR2 is FQGNSA. The CDR3 sequence is 14 residues long. With 3 bases removed from V and 11 bases from J, the gap between germline ends came to 16 bases. The CDR3 DNA reads TGTGCCAGCAGCTTCCCGGGGGTGATGAGGAAACTGTTTTTT. Protein: CASSFPGVMRKLFF.

The chain joins TRBV7-9 to TRBJ2-4; 7 bases map to TRBD2. CDR1 and CDR2 (germline): SEHNR, FQNEAQ (reference sequence). This CDR3 comprises 13 residues. The trim removed 10 bases at V and 2 bases at J, leaving 5 bases unmatched. This CDR3 is CATREATKNIQYF. In DNA, the CDR3 is TGTGCCACCCGGGAGGCAACCAAAAACATTCAGTACTTC.

The rearrangement links TRBV7-9 to TRBJ1-2, with unresolved D. The CDR3 length is 13 residues. The V end was cut by 4 bases, the J end by 4 bases, with 10 bases between. Per the germline V gene, CDR1 is SEHNR and CDR2 is FQNEAQ (reference sequence). This CDR3 reads CASSSQRFYGYTF. The CDR3 nucleotides are TGTGCCAGCAGCTCCCAACGGTTCTATGGCTACACCTTC. Filled out from reference TRBV7-9 and TRBJ1-2, the complete variable domain reads DTGVSQNPRHKITKRGQNVTFRCDPISEHNRLYWYRQTLGQGPEFLTYFQNEAQLEKSRLLSDRFSAERPKGSFSTLEIQRTEQGDSAMYLCASSSQRFYGYTFGSGTRLTVV.

Note on this clone: This sample includes further DNA sequences coding for the same CDR3. V gene TRBV7-6 combines with J gene TRBJ2-2; D remains ambiguous. CDR3 length: 12 residues. Germline V CDR1 and CDR2: SGHVS, FNYEAQ. The germline V and J ends were trimmed by 4 bases and 6 bases, with 6 bases remaining between them. CDR3 in DNA: TGTGCCAGCAGCTCCCTTCCCGGGGAGCTGTTTTTT. This encodes CASSSLPGELFF.

The chain carries TRBV11-3 and TRBJ2-1; TRBD2 matches at 7 bases. V was pared by 1 base and J by 7 bases, with 13 bases of the junction left unmatched. In germline, CDR1 is SGHNT, CDR2 YENEEA. The CDR3 has 17 amino acids. CDR3 residues: CASSLGPGEGLRNEQFF. As DNA, the CDR3 is TGTGCCAGCAGCTTAGGTCCGGGGGAGGGTTTAAGAAATGAGCAGTTCTTC. The full variable domain, its missing parts supplied by reference TRBV11-3 and TRBJ2-1, is EAGVVQSPRYKIIEKKQPVAFWCNPISGHNTLYWYLQNLGQGPELLIRYENEEAVDDSQLPKDRFSAERLKGVDSTLKIQPAELGDSAVYLCASSLGPGEGLRNEQFFGPGTRLTVL.

This chain joins TRBV9 and TRBJ2-5; 7 nucleotides line up with TRBD1. The CDR3 length is 15 residues. Germline values: CDR1 SGDLS, CDR2 YYNGEE. With 3 bases clipped from V and 2 bases from J, the junction kept 7 bases outside the gene matches. Here the CDR3 reads CASSAGTALQETQYF. DNA of the CDR3: TGTGCCAGCAGCGCCGGGACAGCCTTGCAAGAGACCCAGTACTTC. The full variable domain, in which reference TRBV9 and TRBJ2-5 provide the parts outside the CDR3, is DSGVTQTPKHLITATGQRVTLRCSPRSGDLSVYWYQQSLDQGLQFLIQYYNGEERAKGNILERFSAQQFPDLHSELNLSSLELGDSALYFCASSAGTALQETQYFGPGTRLLVL.

As to this clone: Other DNA sequences in this sample translate to the same CDR3. This chain links TRBV28 with TRBJ2-4; unclear D gene. This CDR3 contains 14 residues. The germline V and J ends were trimmed by 2 bases and 0 bases, with 5 bases remaining between them. Germline loops: CDR1 MDHEN, CDR2 SYDVKM. The CDR3 sequence is CASSLILAKNIQYF. For the CDR3, the DNA is TGTGCCAGCAGTTTAATTCTAGCCAAAAACATTCAGTACTTC.

J is TRBJ2-5 and V is TRBV7-8, with a possible D match to TRBD1 (6 bases). The CDR3 covers 15 residues. Germline V lookup: CDR1 SGHVS, CDR2 FQNEAQ. V gave up 2 bases and J gave up 1 base, with 11 bases separating them. For the CDR3, the DNA is TGTGCCAGCAGCTTACAGGGGCCTAGCCAAGAGACCCAGTACTTC. This gives the protein CASSLQGPSQETQYF. Based on the CDR3 plus reference TRBV7-8 and TRBJ2-5, the full variable domain is GAGVSQSPRYKVAKRGQDVALRCDPISGHVSLFWYQQALGQGPEFLTYFQNEAQLDKSGLPSDRFFAERPEGSVSTLKIQRTQQEDSAVYLCASSLQGPSQETQYFGPGTRLLVL.

To note about this clone: A junction end diverges from the germline sequence, so it may reflect a read error. V gene TRBV6-1 combines with J gene TRBJ2-7, with a possible D match to TRBD1 (6 bases). Germline V gives CDR1 MNHNS, CDR2 SASEGT. This CDR3 comprises 14 residues. The CDR3 spells CANSVQGYSYEQYF. The CDR3 coding sequence is TGTGCCAACAGTGTCCAGGGGTACTCCTACGAGCAGTACTTC.